This T cell receptor (beta chain) derives from a study of early T cells in non-severe SARS-CoV-2 infection. Looking at the study overall: Sequenced bulk RNA came from whole blood that was unsorted, and chains were unpaired.

CDR3 length: 15 amino acids. Germline V gene sequence: CDR1 DFQATT, CDR2 SNEGSKA (reference sequence). Notes on this clonotype: Its target is not known. One junction end does not reproduce the germline sequence, and a read error may be involved.

General study points: Anti-spike CD8 responses were favored in VDJdb matching, and private and CD4 specificities were missed.

TCRdb re-called the 5' RACE reads through MiXCR, storing one row per CDR3 protein. The sample lists about 98,000 distinct CDR3 sequences; 14% were seen once. This chain uses TRBV20-1 with TRBJ2-7, with 8 nucleotides matching TRBD2. This receptor was taken from an adult who was a healthcare worker with PCR-confirmed SARS-CoV-2 infection or an uninfected control (not recorded which). Material for sequencing was whole blood. CDR3 bases: TGCAGAGCTAGAGACACAGGACTAGCTAGTACCGAGCAGTACTTC. Translated, it gives CRARDTGLASTEQYF.